Each of the 17 T cell receptor beta chains below was sequenced from the same sample in a study of cytomegalovirus exposure and HLA in healthy donors. 13 Jbeta primers and 60 Vbeta primers were used for the PCR. TCRdb's copy holds only in-frame clones and misses some; the assay was immunoSEQ multiplex PCR. The repertoire includes approximately 88,000 clones, about three quarters of them detected once, and around 7.5% sits in the top ten. Sequencing was performed on PBMCs. The receptors were gathered from a man aged 50-59 years in good health and CMV-seropositive.

The V and J genes are TRBV4-2 and TRBJ1-1; possibly TRBD1 for D (6 bases). CDR3 length: 14 residues. The germline gives CDR1 LGHNA, CDR2 YNFKEQ. The V end was cut by 4 bases, the J end by 4 bases, with 13 bases between. The CDR3 DNA reads as TGTGCCAGCAGCCGCACGTCAGGGGCCACTGAAGCTTTCTTT. Its translation: CASSRTSGATEAFF.

The V gene is TRBV5-4, the J gene TRBJ1-6; D may be TRBD1 (5 bases). This CDR3 has 17 amino acids. The germline gives CDR1 SGHNT, CDR2 YYREEE (reference sequence). Trimming shortened V by 3 bases and J by 0 bases, and 13 bases separated the two germline ends. The CDR3 bases are TGTGCCAGCAGCTCCATGGACACCAGCTCCTATAATTCACCCCTCCACTTT. Its protein product is CASSSMDTSSYNSPLHF.

The V gene is TRBV28, the J gene TRBJ1-6; D is ambiguous. This CDR3 has 12 residues. Trimming removed 4 bases at V and 7 bases at J, with 5 bases between. The germline V gene encodes CDR1 MDHEN and CDR2 SYDVKM. For the CDR3, the DNA is TGTGCCAGCAGTTCCGTAAATTCACCCCTCCACTTT. It codes for CASSSVNSPLHF. Complete variable domain (other parts from reference TRBV28 and TRBJ1-6): DVKVTQSSRYLVKRTGEKVFLECVQDMDHENMFWYRQDPGLGLRLIYFSYDVKMKEKGDIPEGYSVSREKKERFSLILESASTNQTSMYLCASSSVNSPLHFGNGTRLTVT.

The rearrangement links TRBV5-5 to TRBJ1-5, with D uncertain. The CDR3 is 14 residues long. V lost 4 bases and J lost 11, with 19 bases in between. The germline gives CDR1 SGHKS, CDR2 YYEKEE (reference sequence). This CDR3 is CASSPDHSYVAQHF. Written as DNA, the CDR3 is TGTGCCAGCAGCCCCGATCACAGCTATGTAGCCCAGCATTTT.

Of note for this clone: The same CDR3 can be traced to other DNA sequences in this sample. The V gene is TRBV7-2, the J gene TRBJ2-3; TRBD2 matches at 13 bases. The junction had 3 bases not matched to a gene; V was cut back by 5 bases and J by 1 base. CDR1 and CDR2 from the germline V gene are SGHTA and FQGNSA. The CDR3 consists of 16 residues. In DNA form, the CDR3 reads TGTGCCAGCAGCCCTGGACTAGCGGGGGGCACAGATACGCAGTATTTT. This gives the protein CASSPGLAGGTDTQYF.

The chain employs TRBV27 and TRBJ1-2, with a tentative D call TRBD1 (6 bases). Trimming shortened V by 6 bases and J by 6 bases, and 23 bases separated the two germline ends. This CDR3 contains 16 residues. CDR1 MNHEY and CDR2 SMNVEV come from the germline V gene (reference sequence). The CDR3 here is CASRPRTVSRPDGYTF. The CDR3 DNA reads TGTGCCAGCAGGCCTAGGACAGTGTCCCGCCCGGATGGCTACACCTTC.

This clone was seen only a few times. The rearrangement joins TRBV20-1 to TRBJ1-2; no reliable D call. In germline, CDR1 is DFQATT, CDR2 SNEGSKA (reference sequence). V was clipped by 5 bases and J by 6 bases, with 7 bases between them. The CDR3 covers 10 residues. The CDR3: CSASPDGYTF. The CDR3 DNA is TGCAGTGCTTCCCCGGATGGCTACACCTTC.

A remark on this clone: One end of the junction does not line up with germline, which may come from a read error. The rearrangement joins TRBV6-1 to TRBJ2-4; TRBD1 might be the D (6 bases). Germline V CDR1 and CDR2: MNHNS, SASEGT. The CDR3 is 14 amino acids. For the CDR3, the DNA is TGTGCCAGCAGTGACTTCCTTGGACAGACAACTTACGTATTC. Its translation: CASSDFLGQTTYVF.

V usage is TRBV30 and J usage is TRBJ2-2, with D perhaps matching TRBD1 (5 bases). This CDR3 spans 15 amino acids. The germline V gene has CDR1 GTSNPN and CDR2 SVGIG (reference sequence). With 4 bases removed from V and 1 base from J, the gap between germline ends came to 13 bases. CDR3 sequence reads: CAWKNPGLNTGELFF. In nucleotides, the CDR3 is TGTGCCTGGAAGAACCCAGGGCTGAACACCGGGGAGCTGTTTTTT.

In its sample, this clone was seen once. The J gene is TRBJ1-1, the V gene TRBV9; 10 positions match TRBD1. Looked up from germline, CDR1 is SGDLS and CDR2 is YYNGEE. The length of the CDR3 is 14 residues. The J segment lost 4 bases and the V segment lost 4 bases, leaving 4 bases of the junction unmatched. The CDR3 DNA sequence: TGTGCCAGCAGCCCGCGACAGGGGGCCACTGAAGCTTTCTTT. It specifies CASSPRQGATEAFF.

The rearrangement links TRBV9 to TRBJ1-4; the match to TRBD1 covers 8 bases. The CDR3 runs 15 residues. V lost 0 bases, J lost 7 bases, and 5 bases stayed unmatched. The germline V gene encodes CDR1 SGDLS and CDR2 YYNGEE. DNA of the CDR3: TGTGCCAGCAGCGTAGGTGCAGGGGGCATTGAAAAACTGTTTTTT. Translated: CASSVGAGGIEKLFF.

The chain joins TRBV18 to TRBJ1-4; D gene unclear. Germline V gene data show CDR1 as KGHSH and CDR2 as LQKENI. The V and J ends lost 0 bases and 8 bases respectively, with 4 bases between them. CDR3 size: 12 residues. In DNA form, the CDR3 reads TGTGCCAGCTCACCACCCCTGGAAAAACTGTTTTTT. It translates to CASSPPLEKLFF. The full variable domain, completed using reference TRBV18 and TRBJ1-4, is NAGVMQNPRHLVRRRGQEARLRCSPMKGHSHVYWYRQLPEEGLKFMVYLQKENIIDESGMPKERFSAEFPKEGPSILRIQQVVRGDSAAYFCASSPPLEKLFFGSGTQLSVL.

This clone appeared a single time. The chain joins TRBV2 to TRBJ1-5, with a tentative D call TRBD1 (5 bases). Germline CDR1 is SNHLY and CDR2 is FYNNEI. There are 15 residues in the CDR3. With 1 base removed from V and 1 base from J, the gap between germline ends came to 8 bases. The CDR3 region has the DNA TGTGCCAGCAGTGAAGACGCAGGGAGCAATCAGCCCCAGCATTTT. It codes for CASSEDAGSNQPQHF.

About this clone itself: An end of the junction does not agree with germline; a read error may underlie this. The V gene is TRBV7-9, the J gene TRBJ1-5, with 10 bases that match TRBD1. The CDR3 contains 18 residues. CDR1 and CDR2 from the germline V gene are SEHNR and FQNEAQ (reference sequence). The chain's CDR3 is CSSSFSGTGVGRNQPQHF. DNA of the CDR3: TGTTCCAGCAGCTTTTCTGGGACAGGGGTTGGGCGCAATCAGCCCCAGCATTTT.

The rearrangement uses TRBV6-5 and TRBJ2-3, with 10 nucleotides matching TRBD2. V gave up 5 bases and J gave up 5 bases; unmatched junction bases: 7. The CDR3 runs 15 residues. The germline V gene has CDR1 MNHEY and CDR2 SVGAGI. Here the CDR3 reads CASSSGGAEGDTQYF. DNA for the CDR3: TGTGCCAGCAGTAGCGGGGGGGCCGAGGGAGATACGCAGTATTTT.

The chain employs TRBV2 and TRBJ2-3; D perhaps matches TRBD2 (6 bases). This CDR3 comprises 16 residues. The germline V and J ends were trimmed by 6 bases and 2 bases, with 18 bases remaining between them. Germline V gene lookup returns CDR1 SNHLY and CDR2 FYNNEI. The CDR3 protein is CASSAWGSGTTDTQYF. CDR3 nucleotides: TGTGCCAGCAGCGCCTGGGGTAGCGGTACCACAGATACGCAGTATTTT.

This clone came up a few times. V usage is TRBV19 and J usage is TRBJ1-3; unclear D gene. Germline-derived CDR1 and CDR2 are LNHDA and SQIVND (reference sequence). The CDR3 runs 14 residues. V lost 6 bases to trimming and J lost 2 bases, with 11 bases between them. In nucleotides, the CDR3 is TGTGCCAGTAGAGGCGGAGAGGCTGGAAACACCATATATTTT. Encoded protein: CASRGGEAGNTIYF.